The source of this T cell receptor (beta chain) is a study of CD8+ T cells in alopecia areata. The germline V and J ends were trimmed by 5 bases and 3 bases, with 2 bases remaining between them. The CDR3 totals 11 residues. Germline V lookup: CDR1 SGHVT, CDR2 SQSDAQ. Specified treatment: oral pan-JAK inhibitor, 5-10 mg twice daily. This clone was counted a few times. Sequencing relied on a cDNA template that was reverse transcribed from extracted RNA. Clones were read by immunoSEQ multiplex PCR, and TCRdb kept only the in-frame ones, dropping some. The data show about 180,000 clones, roughly 60% seen once.

This chain joins TRBV7-4 and TRBJ1-3, with no clear D. The sample in question was CD4+ T cells sorted from blood, obtained at approximately week 56, from a patient treated with tofacitinib. This clonotype was obtained from a human donor with alopecia areata. CDR3 nucleotide sequence: TGTGCCAGCAGCCATGGAAACACCATATATTTT. Its protein is CASSHGNTIYF. Full variable domain (missing parts from reference TRBV7-4 and TRBJ1-3): GAGVSQSPRYKVAKRGRDVALRCDSISGHVTLYWYRQTLGQGSEVLTYSQSDAQRDKSGRPSGRFSAERPERSVSTLKIQRTEQGDSAVYLCASSHGNTIYFGEGSWLTVV.